Below are 32 T cell receptor beta chains sequenced from a single sample in a study of T cells expressing NK-cell markers. TCRdb reanalyzed the 5' RACE reads and collapses them to one entry per CDR3 protein, without DNA. The table counts about 300,000 distinct CDR3 sequences; more than 3.5% lies in the top ten. Material for sequencing was blood T cells: a sorted CD56 or NKG2C T cell subset, CD4+ or CD8+ T cells, or bulk PBMC T cells (not recorded which). These TCRs come from a woman between 18 and 69 years old in good health.

The chain combines TRBV20-1 with TRBJ2-2; absent DNA, TCRdb's TRBD1 call cannot be checked. Germline-derived CDR1 and CDR2 are DFQATT and SNEGSKA (reference sequence). The CDR3 has 16 amino acids. The CDR3 sequence is CSARDWPPKDTGELFF.

The CDR3 is CASSLAGQVKYEQYF. The J gene is TRBJ2-7, the V gene TRBV11-1; TCRdb gives TRBD1 as the D gene, but with no DNA this cannot be confirmed. The CDR3 has 15 residues. Germline CDR1 and CDR2: SGHAT and FQDESV (reference sequence).

J is TRBJ1-4 and V is TRBV12-3 or TRBV12-4. The CDR3 has 13 residues. The CDR3 protein is CASSGSLGEKLFF.

The J gene is TRBJ2-1, the V gene TRBV6-2 or TRBV6-3; TCRdb proposes TRBD2, but this gene call is untestable without DNA. Germline V gene data show CDR1 as MNHEY and CDR2 as SVGEGT. The CDR3 has 14 amino acids. The CDR3 spells CASSGTSGSDEQFF.

The rearrangement uses TRBV5-8 and TRBJ2-3. The CDR3 is 15 amino acids. Germline V CDR1 and CDR2: SGHTS, YDEGEE. This CDR3 reads CASSLLMGSTDTQYF.

The CDR3 is CASSSGQAYNTEAFF. The V gene is TRBV5-1, the J gene TRBJ1-1; TCRdb indicates TRBD1, and absent DNA this call remains unverified. The CDR3 has 15 residues. Germline CDR1 reads SGHRS; CDR2 reads YFSETQ.

This chain connects TRBV7-6 to TRBJ2-1; TCRdb proposes TRBD2, but this gene call is untestable without DNA. CDR1 is SGHVS, CDR2 FNYEAQ, per germline. The CDR3 contains 16 residues. CDR3 amino acids: CASSLDQGGRRNEQFF.

The genes are TRBV6-1 and TRBJ2-1; lacking DNA, the TRBD2 call made by TCRdb goes unchecked. The CDR3 length is 14 residues. Germline CDR1 reads MNHNS; CDR2 reads SASEGT. CDR3 loop: CASRVFGAQSQQFF.

The rearrangement links TRBV7-2 to TRBJ2-3; TCRdb's D gene call, TRBD2, goes unchecked for lack of DNA. The germline gives CDR1 SGHTA, CDR2 FQGNSA. This CDR3 has 15 amino acids. The CDR3: CASSLIAASTDTQYF.

The J gene is TRBJ2-2, the V gene TRBV5-1; TCRdb outputs TRBD1, but without DNA this stays unchecked. The V gene's germline CDR1 is SGHRS and CDR2 YFSETQ. There are 13 residues in the CDR3. The CDR3 sequence: CASGDRGNGELFF.

The chain uses TRBV15 and TRBJ1-4; TCRdb reports TRBD1, a call that lacks DNA to check it against. Germline V gives CDR1 LNHNV, CDR2 YYDKDF (reference sequence). This CDR3 region has 16 residues. The CDR3 is CATSRLFKGQGEKLFF.

The V and J genes are TRBV24-1 and TRBJ2-1. The CDR3 runs to 13 residues. The germline V gene encodes CDR1 KGHDR and CDR2 SFDVKD. The CDR3 is CATNDKTYNEQFF.

The V call is TRBV12-3 or TRBV12-4, the J call TRBJ2-4. The CDR3 contains 11 residues. The CDR3 spells CASSLGNIQYF.

The chain is built from TRBV18 and TRBJ1-6. CDR1 and CDR2 (germline): KGHSH, LQKENI. This CDR3 contains 15 residues. CDR3 sequence: CASSPYPGLDSPLHF.

The genes are TRBV6-1 and TRBJ1-2; TCRdb's D call, TRBD1, is unchecked because there is no DNA. The CDR3 length is 14 residues. Germline V gene data show CDR1 as MNHNS and CDR2 as SASEGT. This CDR3 reads CASTTTGVNYGYTF.

The V call is TRBV20-1, the J call TRBJ1-3; the D call from TCRdb, TRBD1, cannot be confirmed without DNA. This CDR3 has 14 amino acids. The V gene's germline CDR1 is DFQATT and CDR2 SNEGSKA (reference sequence). CDR3 sequence: CSAGRRQGLNTIYF.

The chain links TRBV12-5 to TRBJ2-1; TCRdb returns TRBD1, unconfirmable since there is no DNA. CDR3 size: 16 residues. Germline CDR1 and CDR2: LGHNT and FRNRAP. CDR3 protein: CASGPRTALSYNEQFF.

The chain joins TRBV19 to TRBJ2-1; the TCRdb call, TRBD2, lacks DNA for checking. Per germline, CDR1 LNHDA and CDR2 SQIVND (reference sequence). The CDR3 length is 14 residues. CDR3 region: CASSMGTGDNEQFF.

The chain has TRBV30 and TRBJ2-1; TCRdb indicates TRBD2, and absent DNA this call remains unverified. Germline CDR1 GTSNPN, CDR2 SVGIG (reference sequence). The CDR3 loop spans 12 amino acids. The CDR3 spells CAWNLAGDEQFF.

The rearrangement uses TRBV29-1 and TRBJ2-7; TCRdb's D gene call, TRBD1, goes unchecked for lack of DNA. CDR1 SQVTM and CDR2 ANQGSEA come from the germline V gene. The length of the CDR3 is 13 residues. The CDR3 sequence: CSVEDPLGYEQYF.

The chain joins TRBV6-2 or TRBV6-3 to TRBJ2-3. The germline gives CDR1 MNHEY, CDR2 SVGEGT. The CDR3 is 12 residues long. CDR3 sequence reads: CATKEMTDTQYF.

V and J are TRBV6-1 and TRBJ2-3; TCRdb reports TRBD2, a call that lacks DNA to check it against. The V gene's germline CDR1 is MNHNS and CDR2 SASEGT. The CDR3 runs 18 residues. The CDR3 sequence is CASSEAPTSGRVRDTQYF.

The gene calls are TRBV29-1 and TRBJ2-6; checking the TCRdb D call of TRBD1 is not possible without DNA. Germline-derived CDR1 and CDR2 are SQVTM and ANQGSEA. This CDR3 comprises 15 residues. CDR3 region: CSVWAEGSGANVLTF.

This sequence joins TRBV14 and TRBJ2-3. The CDR3 has 13 amino acids. Germline V gene sequence: CDR1 SGHDN, CDR2 FVKESK. CDR3 sequence: CASSQDPADTQYF.

The chain is built from TRBV5-6 and TRBJ1-2. Germline values: CDR1 SGHDT, CDR2 YYEEEE. The CDR3 loop spans 12 amino acids. This CDR3 is CASTMYNYGYTF.

CDR3 in amino acids: CASSFEDREIGSPLHF. The gene calls are TRBV10-2 and TRBJ1-6. CDR3 size: 16 residues. The germline V gene has CDR1 WSHSY and CDR2 SAAADI.

V and J are TRBV25-1 and TRBJ2-1; the TCRdb call, TRBD1, lacks DNA for checking. Germline V gene lookup returns CDR1 MGHDK and CDR2 SYGVNS. This CDR3 spans 11 amino acids. CDR3 residues: CASSRTGEQFF.

The chain joins TRBV11-2 to TRBJ2-1; the TCRdb call, TRBD2, lacks DNA for checking. Germline V gene sequence: CDR1 SGHAT, CDR2 FQNNGV. The CDR3 runs to 18 residues. The CDR3 spells CASSWPTGRSSSYNEQFF.

The gene calls are TRBV27 and TRBJ1-5; the D call of TRBD1 rests on TCRdb alone, since no DNA is present to check it. This CDR3 has 13 amino acids. Germline-derived CDR1 and CDR2 are MNHEY and SMNVEV (reference sequence). CDR3 sequence reads: CASSQIQGQPQHF.

The chain is built from TRBV18 and TRBJ2-4; TCRdb's D call of TRBD1 is untestable without DNA. Per the germline V gene, CDR1 is KGHSH and CDR2 is LQKENI. This CDR3 is built from 15 residues. CDR3 loop: CASSPLEGAKNIQYF.

The chain combines TRBV11-2 with TRBJ2-5; no DNA is available, so the TRBD1 call from TCRdb remains unchecked. The CDR3 loop spans 12 amino acids. Germline V gives CDR1 SGHAT, CDR2 FQNNGV. CDR3 sequence reads: CASRPGGETQYF.

The rearrangement uses TRBV12-3 or TRBV12-4 and TRBJ1-1; TCRdb lists TRBD1, though no DNA is available to test this call. The CDR3 consists of 14 residues. The CDR3 protein is CASTRQGRNTEAFF.